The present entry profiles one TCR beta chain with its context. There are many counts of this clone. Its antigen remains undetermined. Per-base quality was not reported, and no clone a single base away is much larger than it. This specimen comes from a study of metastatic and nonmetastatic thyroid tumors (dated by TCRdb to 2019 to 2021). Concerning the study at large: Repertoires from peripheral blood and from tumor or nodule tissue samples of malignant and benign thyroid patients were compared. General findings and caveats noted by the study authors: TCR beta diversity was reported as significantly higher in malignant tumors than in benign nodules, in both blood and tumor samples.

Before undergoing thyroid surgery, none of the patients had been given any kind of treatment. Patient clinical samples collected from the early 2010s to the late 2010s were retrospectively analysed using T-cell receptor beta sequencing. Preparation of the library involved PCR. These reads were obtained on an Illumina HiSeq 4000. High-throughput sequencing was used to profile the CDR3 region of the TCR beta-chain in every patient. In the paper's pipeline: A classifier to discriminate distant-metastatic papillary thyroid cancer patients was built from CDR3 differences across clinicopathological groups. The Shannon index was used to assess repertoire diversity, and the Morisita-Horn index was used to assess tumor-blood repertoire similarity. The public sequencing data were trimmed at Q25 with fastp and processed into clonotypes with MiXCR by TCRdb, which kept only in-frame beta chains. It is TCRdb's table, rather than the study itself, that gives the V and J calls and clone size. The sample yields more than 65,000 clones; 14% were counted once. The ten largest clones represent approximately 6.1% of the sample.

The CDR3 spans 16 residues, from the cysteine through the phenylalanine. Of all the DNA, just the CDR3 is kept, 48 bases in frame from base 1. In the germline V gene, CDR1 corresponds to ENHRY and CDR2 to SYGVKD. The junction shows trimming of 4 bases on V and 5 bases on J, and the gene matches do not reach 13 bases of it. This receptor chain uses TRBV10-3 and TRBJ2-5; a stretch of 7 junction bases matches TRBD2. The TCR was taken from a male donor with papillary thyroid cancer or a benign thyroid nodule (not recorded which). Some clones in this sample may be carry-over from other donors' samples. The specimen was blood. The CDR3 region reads CAISGEGGRGGETQYF. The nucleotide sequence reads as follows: TGTGCCATCAGTGGGGAGGGCGGGAGAGGAGGTGAGACCCAGTACTTC.